This is a list of T cell receptor beta chains from one sample in a study of blood T cell repertoires in COVID-19. The repertoire was sequenced with immunoSEQ multiplex PCR; TCRdb's copy has only in-frame clones and lacks some. The table includes about 200,000 clones, about 86% detected once. Sequencing input: PBMCs or T cells enriched from blood (not recorded which). These receptors were collected from a middle-aged woman with acute COVID-19. Each CDR3 is given with its conserved first and last residue.

V gene: TRBV7-9; J gene: TRBJ1-3; CDR3 protein: CASSLSGNTIYF
V gene: TRBV12-3/TRBV12-4; J gene: TRBJ2-3; CDR3 protein: CASSLLRADTQYF
V gene: TRBV5-1; J gene: TRBJ2-1; CDR3 protein: CASSLSLLAGYYNEQFF
V gene: TRBV9; J gene: TRBJ2-7; CDR3 protein: CASSASLDRVHEQYF
V gene: TRBV14; J gene: TRBJ1-2; CDR3 protein: CASSQEWGGTSGYTF
V gene: TRBV28; J gene: TRBJ1-3; CDR3 protein: CASSYTASSSGNTIYF
V gene: TRBV10-1; J gene: TRBJ2-2; CDR3 protein: CASSAAPGQVNTGELFF
V gene: TRBV11-2; J gene: TRBJ2-2; CDR3 protein: CASSVPRDSPMSTGELFF
V gene: TRBV27; J gene: TRBJ1-2; CDR3 protein: CASSPRQGSYYGYTF
V gene: TRBV11-1; J gene: TRBJ1-1; CDR3 protein: CASSYGRGGTEAFF
V gene: TRBV11-2; J gene: TRBJ2-7; CDR3 protein: CASSLGSSSYEQYF
V gene: TRBV4-3; J gene: TRBJ1-2; CDR3 protein: CASSQDTRVGGYTF
V gene: TRBV7-6; J gene: TRBJ2-1; CDR3 protein: CASSRGQGGNNEQFF
V gene: TRBV14; J gene: TRBJ2-7; CDR3 protein: CASSRTSVAGYEQYF
V gene: TRBV5-6; J gene: TRBJ1-2; CDR3 protein: CASSLGRRGSYGYTF
V gene: TRBV28; J gene: TRBJ1-3; CDR3 protein: CASSDTGGSGNTIYF
V gene: TRBV27; J gene: TRBJ2-7; CDR3 protein: CASSLGGGEPYEQYF
V gene: TRBV14; J gene: TRBJ2-1; CDR3 protein: CASSQGIGQSQYNEQFF
V gene: TRBV28; J gene: TRBJ1-2; CDR3 protein: CASSLSYTGYGYTF
V gene: TRBV28; J gene: TRBJ2-1; CDR3 protein: CASSPPIPGGRGIF
V gene: TRBV2; J gene: TRBJ1-3; CDR3 protein: CASSRNGGGGNTIYF
V gene: TRBV10-1; J gene: TRBJ2-3; CDR3 protein: CASSEGGSADTQYF
V gene: TRBV28; J gene: TRBJ2-4; CDR3 protein: CASNSNNKNIQYF
V gene: TRBV7-7; J gene: TRBJ2-1; CDR3 protein: CASSPLSGVSSYNEQFF
V gene: TRBV19; J gene: TRBJ2-1; CDR3 protein: CASRKRTSGTTLSYNEQFF
V gene: TRBV5-1; J gene: TRBJ2-2; CDR3 protein: CASTSTALTGNTGELFF
V gene: TRBV4-1; J gene: TRBJ2-3; CDR3 protein: CASSRVDPDTQYF
V gene: TRBV28; J gene: TRBJ2-7; CDR3 protein: CASSYLSGRGGEQYF
V gene: TRBV19; J gene: TRBJ1-1; CDR3 protein: CASRLGRTANTEAFF
V gene: TRBV29-1; J gene: TRBJ1-1; CDR3 protein: CSGRENTEAFF
V gene: TRBV5-1; J gene: TRBJ1-2; CDR3 protein: CASSWTGTLYGYTF
V gene: TRBV27; J gene: TRBJ2-7; CDR3 protein: CASSMLGQAYEQYF
V gene: TRBV6-1; J gene: TRBJ2-5; CDR3 protein: CASSEALGLRETQYF
V gene: TRBV4-3; J gene: TRBJ2-7; CDR3 protein: CASSYKRESSYEQYF
V gene: TRBV19; J gene: TRBJ1-1; CDR3 protein: CASTIYGPSGAEAFF
V gene: TRBV28; J gene: TRBJ1-4; CDR3 protein: CASSFRDRLRELFF
V gene: TRBV11-1; J gene: TRBJ1-6; CDR3 protein: CASSADSFNSPLHF